This is a list of T cell receptor beta chains from one sample in a study of PD-1 blockade in classical Hodgkin lymphoma. The data were produced by immunoSEQ multiplex PCR, yet TCRdb's version contains in-frame clones alone and is incomplete. This table has 27,000 or so clones, 75% to 90% appearing once. The sample was CD4+ T cells from blood, taken before the fourth cycle of nivolumab. These receptors were collected from a human donor with classical Hodgkin lymphoma. CDR3s include the opening cysteine and the closing phenylalanine or tryptophan. The D gene is left open where the match is weak. A clone size is listed for some rows: how often the clone was seen (once, few, many), or a class if it is expanded.

D,length,V,size,J,CDR3,DNA
NA,16,TRBV5-6,NA,TRBJ2-4,CASSLDTTLAKNIQYF,TGTGCCAGCAGCTTGGATACGACACTAGCCAAAAACATTCAGTACTTC
NA,15,TRBV7-9,NA,TRBJ2-3,CASSFFLADTDTQYF,TGTGCCAGCAGCTTTTTCTTAGCGGACACAGATACGCAGTATTTT
TRBD2,14,TRBV14,NA,TRBJ2-1,CASSPGLAYNEQFF,TGTGCCAGCAGCCCAGGACTAGCGTACAATGAGCAGTTCTTC
NA,14,TRBV7-2,NA,TRBJ2-1,CASSLERGFNEQFF,TGTGCCAGCAGCTTAGAAAGGGGGTTTAATGAGCAGTTCTTC
TRBD1,16,TRBV5-1,NA,TRBJ2-7,CASSLSGTGSSYEQYF,TGCGCCAGCAGCTTATCCGGGACAGGAAGCTCCTACGAGCAGTACTTC
NA,12,TRBV10-3,NA,TRBJ2-1,CAISEEWGIRFF,TGTGCCATCAGCGAGGAGTGGGGGATCCGGTTCTTC
TRBD1,13,TRBV27,once,TRBJ2-7,CASSFRTGYEQYF,TGTGCCAGCAGTTTTCGGACAGGCTACGAGCAGTACTTC
NA,12,TRBV6-5,NA,TRBJ1-2,CASSWGGDGYTF,TGTGCCAGCAGTTGGGGGGGGGATGGCTACACCTTC
NA,12,TRBV6-1,NA,TRBJ2-1,CASAWDYNEQFF,TGTGCCAGCGCTTGGGACTACAATGAGCAGTTCTTC
TRBD2,15,TRBV27,NA,TRBJ2-3,CASQISGGGTDTQYF,TGTGCCAGCCAGATTAGCGGGGGAGGTACAGATACGCAGTATTTT
NA,13,TRBV7-9,NA,TRBJ2-7,CASSLGIVYEQYF,TGTGCCAGCAGCTTAGGAATAGTCTACGAGCAGTACTTC
NA,15,TRBV1,NA,TRBJ1-1,CTSSQGGTVNTEAFF,TGCACCAGCAGCCAAGGGGGGACAGTCAACACTGAAGCTTTCTTT
TRBD2,16,TRBV5-1,NA,TRBJ2-1,CASSLQSTSGSGEQFF,TGCGCCAGCAGCTTGCAGTCGACTAGCGGGTCGGGTGAGCAGTTCTTC